Below, 21 T cell receptor beta chains from the same sample are listed, as sequenced in a study of healthy donors' naive CD4 and CD8 T cells. Starting from roughly 0.55 ug of total RNA, TCR libraries were made with linear amplification. TCRdb re-called the reads through MiXCR, storing one row per CDR3 protein. This repertoire shows about 180,000 distinct CDR3 sequences, about 74% found once; its top ten account for 2.3%. The sample was naive CD4+ and CD8+ T cells sorted from blood, pooled from several donors. The source is a pool of human donors in good health; the sample pools cells from several healthy donors.

CDR3 region: CSVDGGYTGELFF. CDR3 sequence (DNA): TGCAGCGTTGACGGCGGGTACACCGGGGAGCTGTTTTTT. The J gene is TRBJ2-2, the V gene TRBV29-1, with D possibly being TRBD2 (5 bases). With 3 bases removed from V and 3 bases from J, the gap between germline ends came to 8 bases. The CDR3 consists of 13 residues. In germline, CDR1 is SQVTM, CDR2 ANQGSEA.

This clonotype was detected only once. This rearrangement joins TRBV6-5 to TRBJ1-3, with unresolved D. The CDR3 extends over 15 amino acids. Per the germline V gene, CDR1 is MNHEY and CDR2 is SVGAGI. Trimming cost V 7 bases and J 0 bases, with 13 bases left between them. The CDR3 region is CASIPEGGSGNTIYF. The DNA of the CDR3 is TGTGCCAGCATCCCTGAGGGAGGCTCTGGAAACACCATATATTTT.

This clonotype was seen a handful of times. The J gene is TRBJ1-2, the V gene TRBV29-1; D possibly corresponds to TRBD1 (5 bases). V lost 4 bases and J lost 6, with 9 bases in between. Per the germline V gene, CDR1 is SQVTM and CDR2 is ANQGSEA. This CDR3 region has 11 residues. This CDR3 reads CSVVWGNGYTF. CDR3 in DNA: TGCAGCGTTGTGTGGGGCAATGGCTACACCTTC.

The chain links TRBV11-2 to TRBJ2-2, with 8 bases aligning to TRBD2. This CDR3 has 16 residues. The V gene's germline CDR1 is SGHAT and CDR2 FQNNGV. The trim removed 4 bases at V and 7 bases at J, leaving 11 bases unmatched. The CDR3 nucleotides read TGTGCCAGCAGCTCACTCCGGGAGGGCCGCGGCGGGGAGCTGTTTTTT. Translated, it gives CASSSLREGRGGELFF. Variable domain in full (rest from reference TRBV11-2 and TRBJ2-2): EAGVAQSPRYKIIEKRQSVAFWCNPISGHATLYWYQQILGQGPKLLIQFQNNGVVDDSQLPKDRFSAERLKGVDSTLKIQPAKLEDSAVYLCASSSLREGRGGELFFGEGSRLTVL.

The chain joins TRBV29-1 to TRBJ2-1; D gene uncertain. Germline V gene lookup returns CDR1 SQVTM and CDR2 ANQGSEA. The CDR3 runs 11 residues. Trimming pared 6 bases from V and 10 bases from J, leaving 13 bases between. The DNA of the CDR3 is TGCAGCGTCGGCTGGGCTCCGGAGCAGTTCTTC. This translates into CSVGWAPEQFF.

V is TRBV19 and J is TRBJ2-1; 9 bases line up with TRBD2. Germline-derived CDR1 and CDR2 are LNHDA and SQIVND (reference sequence). The CDR3 sequence is 15 residues long. Losses at the gene ends were 2 bases for V and 10 bases for J; bases not matched to a gene: 9. The CDR3 loop is CASSIKGRLAGEQFF. CDR3 DNA sequence: TGTGCCAGTAGTATAAAGGGGAGGCTAGCGGGGGAGCAGTTCTTC.

The rearrangement links TRBV18 to TRBJ1-5; unclear D gene. V gave up 3 bases and J gave up 0 bases, with 6 bases separating them. Germline CDR1 and CDR2: KGHSH and LQKENI. The CDR3 has 14 residues. In DNA, the CDR3 is TGTGCCAGCTCACCGTCCCTTAGCAATCAGCCCCAGCATTTT. Translating gives CASSPSLSNQPQHF. The whole variable domain, filled in from reference TRBV18 and TRBJ1-5, reads NAGVMQNPRHLVRRRGQEARLRCSPMKGHSHVYWYRQLPEEGLKFMVYLQKENIIDESGMPKERFSAEFPKEGPSILRIQQVVRGDSAAYFCASSPSLSNQPQHFGDGTRLSIL.

The chain couples TRBV29-1 to TRBJ2-7; 8 bases line up with TRBD2. The germline gives CDR1 SQVTM, CDR2 ANQGSEA. J lost 0 bases, V lost 4 bases, and 5 bases had no gene match. The CDR3 runs 14 residues. CDR3 in amino acids: CSVAKRGSSYEQYF. The DNA for the CDR3 is TGCAGCGTTGCAAAGCGGGGGAGCTCCTACGAGCAGTACTTC.

For this clonotype: The junction and the germline gene differ at one end; a read error may be behind it. The rearrangement links TRBV6-2 or TRBV6-3 to TRBJ1-5, with 8 nucleotides matching TRBD1. Germline CDR1 is MNHEY and CDR2 is SVGEGT. The CDR3 is 14 residues long. CDR3 sequence reads: CASSLTGANQPQHF. For the CDR3, the DNA is TGTGCCAGCAGTTTGACAGGGGCAAATCAGCCTCAGCATTTT.

This clonotype was detected only a few times. The rearrangement joins TRBV29-1 to TRBJ2-1; D may be TRBD1 (5 bases). CDR3 size: 14 residues. Trimming shortened V by 7 bases and J by 5 bases, and 18 bases separated the two germline ends. Germline-derived CDR1 and CDR2 are SQVTM and ANQGSEA. CDR3 protein: CSAGRQGQNNEQFF. The CDR3 bases are TGCAGCGCCGGTCGACAAGGACAAAACAATGAGCAGTTCTTC.

This chain links TRBV29-1 with TRBJ2-1; perhaps TRBD1 as D (6 bases). CDR1 and CDR2 (germline): SQVTM, ANQGSEA. Trimming took 2 bases from V and 7 from J, leaving 15 bases between them. This CDR3 contains 14 residues. The CDR3 DNA is TGCAGCGTTGAATTCTCCCAGGGGTGGAATGAGCAGTTCTTC. Its translation is CSVEFSQGWNEQFF.

This clonotype has only a few counts. V and J are TRBV6-2 or TRBV6-3 and TRBJ2-3; 9 nucleotides align to TRBD2. Germline CDR1 and CDR2: MNHEY and SVGEGT. This CDR3 has 15 amino acids. V dropped 5 bases and J dropped 4; count of bases not matched to a gene: 7. CDR3 sequence (DNA): TGTGCCAGCAGTAAATCTAGCGGGGTACCAGATACGCAGTATTTT. It encodes CASSKSSGVPDTQYF.

The chain recombines TRBV4-3 with TRBJ1-2; unclear D gene. The V end lost 4 bases, the J end lost 8 bases, and 23 bases lay between the germline ends. The CDR3 runs 16 residues. CDR1 LGHNA and CDR2 YSLEER come from the germline V gene. CDR3 coding DNA: TGCGCCAGCAGCCCGGCTGCGGTGGGCCAGACCAGGGGCTACACCTTC. Protein: CASSPAAVGQTRGYTF.

In this sample, this clonotype turned up once. The rearrangement links TRBV29-1 to TRBJ2-7; 7 nucleotides agree with TRBD1. CDR1 and CDR2 (germline): SQVTM, ANQGSEA. The CDR3 runs to 14 residues. V shed 8 bases and J 5 bases; nucleotides not matched to a gene: 15. The CDR3 nucleotides read TGCAGCTATTCTCTCGGGACAGTTGGGAACGAGCAGTACTTC. Its translation is CSYSLGTVGNEQYF.

The chain links TRBV29-1 to TRBJ2-5; either TRBD1 or TRBD2 may supply D (5 bases each). V lost 4 bases and J 2 bases, leaving 11 bases between the germline ends. Germline CDR1 SQVTM, CDR2 ANQGSEA. The CDR3 is made up of 13 amino acids. The CDR3 nucleotides are TGCAGCGTTGCGCGGGCAGGGCAAGAGACCCAGTACTTC. This translates into CSVARAGQETQYF.

The chain links TRBV19 to TRBJ2-1; D gene ambiguous. The length of the CDR3 is 15 residues. CDR1 LNHDA and CDR2 SQIVND come from the germline V gene (reference sequence). V was cut by 5 bases and J by 0 bases, with 11 bases left in between. CDR3 DNA: TGTGCCAGTAGTCGGGCCGGAAGCTCCTACAATGAGCAGTTCTTC. Protein: CASSRAGSSYNEQFF.

This clonotype was picked up one time. The chain links TRBV20-1 to TRBJ2-1; the D gene could be TRBD1 or TRBD2 (6 bases each). The germline gives CDR1 DFQATT, CDR2 SNEGSKA (reference sequence). The CDR3 loop spans 14 amino acids. Trimming removed 5 bases at V and 3 bases at J, with 14 bases between. CDR3 sequence reads: CSASWGADYNEQFF. The CDR3 nucleotides read TGCAGTGCTTCTTGGGGGGCGGACTACAATGAGCAGTTCTTC.

V usage is TRBV30 and J usage is TRBJ2-1; D is undetermined. The germline gives CDR1 GTSNPN, CDR2 SVGIG (reference sequence). The germline V and J ends were trimmed by 2 bases and 0 bases, with 11 bases remaining between them. CDR3 length: 15 residues. The CDR3 is CAWSLLPPSYNEQFF. In DNA form, the CDR3 reads TGTGCCTGGAGTCTTCTTCCCCCCTCCTACAATGAGCAGTTCTTC.

The chain joins TRBV7-8 to TRBJ2-7, with TRBD2 matching over 7 bases. The CDR3 runs 15 residues. CDR1 is SGHVS, CDR2 FQNEAQ, per germline. Trimming removed 2 bases from V and 1 base from J; junction bases left unmatched: 5. CDR3 in DNA: TGTGCCAGCAGCTTACTCCAGGGAGGGTCCTACGAGCAGTACGTC. Protein: CASSLLQGGSYEQYV.

J is TRBJ2-1 and V is TRBV29-1, with TRBD1 identical over 10 bases. The CDR3 covers 16 residues. Trimming at V came to 2 bases and at J to 3 bases, leaving 7 bases not matched to a gene. Germline assignment: CDR1 SQVTM and CDR2 ANQGSEA. The CDR3 spells CSVEPRDRGVYNEQFF. The CDR3 DNA reads as TGCAGCGTTGAACCGCGGGACAGGGGAGTCTACAATGAGCAGTTCTTC.

This clonotype was detected only a few times. The V call is TRBV12-3 or TRBV12-4, the J call TRBJ2-7, with D perhaps matching TRBD1 or TRBD2 (6 bases each). The CDR3 has 15 residues. V was trimmed by 5 bases and J by 3 bases, leaving 17 bases between them. CDR3 region: CASSPLRGAHYEQYF. The CDR3 DNA sequence: TGTGCCAGCAGTCCCCTGAGGGGGGCCCACTACGAGCAGTACTTC.